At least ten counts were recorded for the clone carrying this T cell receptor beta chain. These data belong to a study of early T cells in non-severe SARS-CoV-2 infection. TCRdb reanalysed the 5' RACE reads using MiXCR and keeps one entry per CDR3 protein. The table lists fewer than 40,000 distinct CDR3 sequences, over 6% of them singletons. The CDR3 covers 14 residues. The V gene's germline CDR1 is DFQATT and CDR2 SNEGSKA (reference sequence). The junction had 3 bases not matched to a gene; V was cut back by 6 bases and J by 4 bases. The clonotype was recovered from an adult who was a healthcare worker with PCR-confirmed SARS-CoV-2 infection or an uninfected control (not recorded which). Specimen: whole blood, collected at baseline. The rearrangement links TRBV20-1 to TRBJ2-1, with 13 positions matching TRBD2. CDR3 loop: CSAQGLAGYNEQFF. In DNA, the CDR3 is TGCAGTGCCCAGGGACTAGCGGGGTACAATGAGCAGTTCTTC.